These 17 T cell receptor beta chains share one sample of origin, sequenced in a study of shared clonotypes between healthy human individuals. Assay used: immunoSEQ multiplex PCR; TCRdb lists only in-frame clones, some missing. Of about 1 million clones in the sample, 75% to 85% were seen once. Sequencing was done on a sample of memory CD4+ T cells from PBMCs. The subset denotes: CD45RA-negative fraction. These receptors came from a man between 18 and 35 years old in good health. Some clones in this sample may be carry-over from other donors' samples.

This clone was counted only a few times. The gene calls are TRBV11-2 and TRBJ2-7; the match to TRBD2 covers 11 bases. In germline, CDR1 is SGHAT, CDR2 FQNNGV. This CDR3 spans 15 amino acids. J was trimmed by 0 bases and V by 6 bases; bases with no gene match: 4. The CDR3 coding sequence is TGTGCCAGCAGACGGACTAGCGGGCACTCCTACGAGCAGTACTTC. Its protein is CASRRTSGHSYEQYF.

The V gene is TRBV5-1, the J gene TRBJ2-7; weak D call: TRBD2 (6 bases). The V end lost 0 bases, the J end lost 0 bases, and 13 bases lay between the germline ends. CDR3 length: 16 amino acids. Germline V lookup: CDR1 SGHRS, CDR2 YFSETQ. Written as DNA, the CDR3 is TGCGCCAGCAGCTTGGGCCCGGGAGTTTCCTCCTACGAGCAGTACTTC. Translated: CASSLGPGVSSYEQYF.

V is TRBV15 and J is TRBJ1-4; the D is unclear. The CDR3 is made up of 15 amino acids. Trimming removed 0 bases at V and 13 bases at J, with 18 bases between. Germline V gene sequence: CDR1 LNHNV, CDR2 YYDKDF (reference sequence). CDR3 amino acids: CATSRDSRSNEVLFF. The CDR3, as DNA: TGTGCCACCAGCAGAGATTCTCGGTCTAATGAAGTACTGTTTTTT. Filled out from reference TRBV15 and TRBJ1-4, the complete variable domain reads DAMVIQNPRYQVTQFGKPVTLSCSQTLNHNVMYWYQQKSSQAPKLLFHYYDKDFNNEADTPDNFQSRRPNTSFCFLDIRSPGLGDTAMYLCATSRDSRSNEVLFFGSGTQLSVL.

This clone has more than one count but fewer than ten. The chain links TRBV11-2 to TRBJ2-7; D is unclear. Germline CDR1 is SGHAT and CDR2 is FQNNGV. Trimming removed 5 bases at V and 7 bases at J, with 15 bases between. The CDR3 totals 13 residues. Written as DNA, the CDR3 is TGTGCCAGCAGCGTGACGGCCTTTTGGGAGCAGTACTTC. This sequence encodes CASSVTAFWEQYF.

The rearrangement links TRBV30 to TRBJ1-2, with D possibly matching TRBD1 (6 bases). V was cut by 7 bases and J by 2 bases, with 8 bases left in between. The CDR3 length is 11 residues. Germline CDR1 and CDR2: GTSNPN and SVGIG (reference sequence). Here the CDR3 DNA reads TGTGCCTTCGACAGGAACTATGGCTACACCTTC. Translation: CAFDRNYGYTF.

The chain is built from TRBV4-1 and TRBJ1-5; a possible D gene is TRBD1 (5 bases). Per germline, CDR1 MGHRA and CDR2 YSYEKL. V lost 4 bases to trimming and J lost 7 bases, with 11 bases between them. This CDR3 contains 13 residues. The CDR3 sequence is CASSLLRDQPQHF. The CDR3 DNA follows: TGCGCCAGCAGCCTCCTTCGGGACCAGCCCCAGCATTTT.

This clone was seen a handful of times. V is TRBV5-5 and J is TRBJ1-2, with 10 bases matching TRBD1. The germline V gene has CDR1 SGHKS and CDR2 YYEKEE (reference sequence). Unmatched junction bases numbered 1, after V lost 8 bases and J lost 0 bases. The CDR3 is 13 amino acids. DNA for the CDR3: TGTGCCAGTGGGACAGGGGCTAACTATGGCTACACCTTC. This encodes CASGTGANYGYTF.

The rearrangement uses TRBV5-1 and TRBJ1-2; D perhaps matches TRBD1 (5 bases). CDR1 and CDR2 (germline): SGHRS, YFSETQ. Trimming removed 7 bases at V and 7 bases at J, with 20 bases between. CDR3 size: 14 residues. The CDR3 sequence: CASGTSGADGGYTF. CDR3 DNA sequence: TGCGCCAGCGGGACGTCCGGGGCGGACGGTGGCTACACCTTC.

This clone was counted between two and nine times. The V gene is TRBV5-1, the J gene TRBJ2-2, with 9 bases identical to TRBD1. V shed 4 bases, J shed 1 base, and the junction held 5 bases outside the gene matches. Germline V gene lookup returns CDR1 SGHRS and CDR2 YFSETQ. The CDR3 is made up of 16 amino acids. CDR3 nucleotides: TGCGCCAGCAGCCCAGGACAGGGGTTGAACACCGGGGAGCTGTTTTTT. Protein sequence: CASSPGQGLNTGELFF.

The chain couples TRBV5-1 to TRBJ1-4, with D possibly being TRBD1 (5 bases). CDR1 is SGHRS and CDR2 is YFSETQ in the germline V gene. V was shortened by 4 bases and J by 2 bases, with 15 bases between the two germline ends. The CDR3 covers 16 residues. The CDR3 loop reads CASSPGGGATNEKLFF. The CDR3 DNA follows: TGCGCCAGCAGCCCAGGTGGAGGGGCGACTAATGAAAAACTGTTTTTT.

J is TRBJ1-2 and V is TRBV27; D might be TRBD1 (5 bases). In germline, CDR1 is MNHEY, CDR2 SMNVEV (reference sequence). This CDR3 has 14 amino acids. Trimming stripped 3 bases from V and 4 bases from J, with 12 bases between. CDR3 bases: TGTGCCAGCAGTTTTCGAGGGGCGAGCTATGGCTACACCTTC. Protein product: CASSFRGASYGYTF.

This clone occurred many times. The gene calls are TRBV6-1 and TRBJ1-4, with 9 bases aligning to TRBD1. Germline V gene lookup returns CDR1 MNHNS and CDR2 SASEGT. V was pared by 6 bases and J by 5 bases, with 4 bases of the junction left unmatched. The CDR3 has 14 amino acids. The CDR3 DNA is TGTGCCAGCAGGGCAACAGGGGGCAATGAAAAACTGTTTTTT. It yields the protein CASRATGGNEKLFF.

V is TRBV27 and J is TRBJ1-2; TRBD1 is a possible D gene (6 bases). Germline values: CDR1 MNHEY, CDR2 SMNVEV (reference sequence). CDR3 length equals 13 residues. Trimming removed 6 bases at V and 8 bases at J, with 16 bases between. CDR3 bases: TGTGCCAGCAGCCAAGGGGGGCTTCAGGGCTACACCTTC. Its protein is CASSQGGLQGYTF.

This clone was seen once. The chain is built from TRBV6-5 and TRBJ1-5; the match to TRBD1 covers 8 bases. This CDR3 region has 14 residues. Germline V gene lookup returns CDR1 MNHEY and CDR2 SVGAGI. The ends lost 2 bases at V and 6 bases at J; junction bases unmatched: 3. As DNA, the CDR3 is TGTGCCAGCAGTTACGCAGGGGGCAGTCAGCCCCAGCATTTT. Its translation is CASSYAGGSQPQHF.

The rearrangement uses TRBV12-5 and TRBJ2-1; tentative D call: TRBD1 (6 bases). This CDR3 contains 13 residues. Between the trimmed V and J ends, which lost 6 bases and 5 bases, there was a span of 11 bases. The germline V gene encodes CDR1 LGHNT and CDR2 FRNRAP. The CDR3 reads CASGQDRHNEQFF. DNA of the CDR3: TGTGCTAGTGGGCAGGACAGACACAATGAGCAGTTCTTC.

This clone showed up just once. J is TRBJ2-2 and V is TRBV2; the match to TRBD1 covers 9 bases. J was trimmed by 7 bases and V by 0 bases; bases with no gene match: 3. Per germline, CDR1 SNHLY and CDR2 FYNNEI. This CDR3 contains 15 residues. CDR3: CASSEATGGGGELFF. The CDR3 DNA sequence: TGTGCCAGCAGTGAAGCCACAGGGGGCGGCGGGGAGCTGTTTTTT.

This chain uses TRBV27 with TRBJ2-7; tentative D call: TRBD2 (5 bases). Trimming removed 4 bases from V and 1 base from J, with 8 bases in between. The CDR3 is 13 residues long. CDR1 MNHEY and CDR2 SMNVEV come from the germline V gene (reference sequence). The CDR3 is CASSSTSSYEQYF. The CDR3 DNA reads as TGTGCCAGCAGTTCAACTAGTTCCTACGAGCAGTACTTC.